These T cell receptor beta chains were read from a single sample in a study of vaccination effects on CD4 cells after COVID-19. Profiling relied on immunoSEQ multiplex PCR, and the TCRdb table lists in-frame clones only, not all of them. The table has under 25,000 clones, 81% seen once; the top ten hold 5.6%. Their antigen targets remain unknown. Source: CD4+ T cells from PBMCs cultured with SARS-CoV-2 spike peptides, taken after COVID-19 vaccination. The receptor set was obtained from a human donor who received a COVID-19 vaccine. Some clones in this sample may be carry-over from other donors' samples. Each CDR3 is given with its conserved first and last residue. A D gene is named only where the DNA matches it firmly. Size tells how often a clone was seen (once, few, many) or the class of an expanded clone, and some rows leave it out.

TRBD1	-	TRBV5-1	TRBJ1-4	TGCGCCAGCAGCCTGGGACAGGGGTACGCGACTAATGAAAAACTGTTTTTT	CASSLGQGYATNEKLFF
TRBD2	-	TRBV7-8	TRBJ2-1	TGTGCCAGCAGCTTAACCTTCGGGACTAGCGGGGGGGCGACTCCCTACAATGAGCAGTTCTTC	CASSLTFGTSGGATPYNEQFF
-	-	TRBV5-1	TRBJ2-7	TGCGCCAGCAGCACAGGACTGGGGTCCTACGAGCAGTACTTC	CASSTGLGSYEQYF
TRBD1	-	TRBV18	TRBJ1-1	TGTGCCAGCTCACCCCAGGACAGGGTGGGCACTGAAGCTTTCTTT	CASSPQDRVGTEAFF
-	-	TRBV19	TRBJ2-6	TGTGCCAGTCAGGGACACAGCTCTGGGGCCAACGTCCTGACTTTC	CASQGHSSGANVLTF
-	-	TRBV5-5	TRBJ2-3	TGTGCCAGCAGCCGCATTTCAGTCCCCACTAGCACAGATACGCAGTATTTT	CASSRISVPTSTDTQYF
-	-	TRBV9	TRBJ2-3	TGTGCCAGCAGCCCGACTCAACGCGGAGATACGCAGTATTTT	CASSPTQRGDTQYF
-	-	TRBV12-5	TRBJ1-5	TGTGCTAGTGGCCTAGGGGGGTGGAATCAGCCCCAGCATTTT	CASGLGGWNQPQHF
-	-	TRBV27	TRBJ2-1	TGTGCCAGCAGTTTAAGACGACCGGGGACGGAGCTTGGGAATGAGCAGTTCTTC	CASSLRRPGTELGNEQFF
TRBD2	-	TRBV5-1	TRBJ2-5	TGCGCCAGCAGCCCCCGGCGTGCAGCGGGGCAAGAGACCCAGTACTTC	CASSPRRAAGQETQYF
-	-	TRBV2	TRBJ1-1	TGTGCCAGCAAAATTGGGGGTCCGAACACTGAAGCTTTCTTT	CASKIGGPNTEAFF
-	-	TRBV7-2	TRBJ2-1	TGTGCCAGCAGCTCAACCCGGGCCTTTTCGGGTGAGCAGTTCTTC	CASSSTRAFSGEQFF
-	few	TRBV12-5	TRBJ2-2	TGTGCTAGTGGAAGAGAAACCGGGGAGCTGTTTTTT	CASGRETGELFF
TRBD1	-	TRBV5-6	TRBJ1-1	TGTGCCAGCAGCCCGGGGGGACAGGGGGGGACTGAAGCTTTCTTT	CASSPGGQGGTEAFF
-	-	TRBV5-1	TRBJ2-6	TGCGCCAGCAGCTTGGTCGGACAGTCCACGCCTGGGGCCAACGTCCTGACTTTC	CASSLVGQSTPGANVLTF
TRBD1	-	TRBV12-3/TRBV12-4	TRBJ1-2	TGTGCCAGCAGGACAGGGGGCTCCTATGGCTACACCTTC	CASRTGGSYGYTF
TRBD2	-	TRBV18	TRBJ2-3	TGTGCCAGCTCCTCTACTAGCGGGGGGGCCGTGGCAGATACGCAGTATTTT	CASSSTSGGAVADTQYF
TRBD1	-	TRBV2	TRBJ1-2	TGTGCCAGCAGAGGACTCAGGACAGGGAACGGGGGCTACACCTTC	CASRGLRTGNGGYTF
-	-	TRBV30	TRBJ1-3	TGTGCCTGGAGGAAGGACTCTTACTCTGGAAACACCATATATTTT	CAWRKDSYSGNTIYF
-	-	TRBV28	TRBJ1-4	TGTGCCAGCAGTTTAGGGCTTGGTGAAAAACTGTTTTTT	CASSLGLGEKLFF
TRBD1	-	TRBV19	TRBJ1-1	TGTGCCAGTAGTATCGGGACAGGGGCTCTAATAGGGACTGAAGCTTTCTTT	CASSIGTGALIGTEAFF
-	few	TRBV5-1	TRBJ2-1	TGCGCCAGCAGCTTGGAGGTGGGACCCTACAATGAGCAGTTCTTC	CASSLEVGPYNEQFF
-	-	TRBV9	TRBJ2-2	TGTGCCAGCAGCGTCGCAGGGGGGTCGAACACCGGGGAGCTGTTTTTT	CASSVAGGSNTGELFF
-	medium-sized	TRBV5-1	TRBJ1-1	TGCGCCAGCAGCTTGGCTGTCGGGAGGACTGAAGCTTTCTTT	CASSLAVGRTEAFF
-	-	TRBV7-9	TRBJ1-1	TGTGCCAGCAGCTTCTTTTTCGGCACTGAAGCTTTCTTT	CASSFFFGTEAFF
-	-	TRBV5-1	TRBJ2-5	TGCGCCAGCAGCTTCATAGCCAGTCAAGAGACCCAGTACTTC	CASSFIASQETQYF
TRBD2	-	TRBV14	TRBJ2-2	TGTGCCAGCAGCCAAGGGGCGACTAGCGGGGGAGCGAACACCGGGGAGCTGTTTTTT	CASSQGATSGGANTGELFF
-	-	TRBV18	TRBJ1-6	TGTGCCAGCTCACCACCTAATTCACCCCTCCACTTT	CASSPPNSPLHF
TRBD1	-	TRBV7-3	TRBJ2-1	TGTGCCAGCAGCCTAACACAGGGGGCCTACAATGAGCAGTTCTTC	CASSLTQGAYNEQFF
-	few	TRBV14	TRBJ1-1	TGTGCCAGCAGCCAACCCGGAATGAACACTGAAGCTTTCTTT	CASSQPGMNTEAFF
-	-	TRBV9	TRBJ1-3	TGTGCCAGCAGCGTTCAGGGCTCTGGAAACACCATATATTTT	CASSVQGSGNTIYF
TRBD1	few	TRBV30	TRBJ1-6	TGTGCCTGGAGTAGAGGACAGGGCGGCTCACCCCTCCACTTT	CAWSRGQGGSPLHF
-	-	TRBV19	TRBJ2-3	TGTGCCAGTAGTCGGCCGGGGTTAAGCACAGATACGCAGTATTTT	CASSRPGLSTDTQYF
-	-	TRBV5-1	TRBJ1-4	TGCGCCAGCAGCTTGGAATTATCAGGGGTCGGTGAAAAACTGTTTTTT	CASSLELSGVGEKLFF
-	-	TRBV7-8	TRBJ1-5	TGTGCCAGCAGCTTAGTTGGCCGTAGCAATCAGCCCCAGCATTTT	CASSLVGRSNQPQHF
-	once	TRBV3-1/TRBV3-2	TRBJ1-2	TGTGCCAGCAGCCAGGGAGGGCTTCACTATGGCTACACCTTC	CASSQGGLHYGYTF
-	-	TRBV30	TRBJ1-3	TGTGCCTGGAGTCCCGGTGGGGACACCATATATTTT	CAWSPGGDTIYF
-	-	TRBV4-1	TRBJ2-5	TGCGCCAGCAGCCAAGACTACGGCAGGGTCACGGAGACCCAGTACTTC	CASSQDYGRVTETQYF
-	-	TRBV29-1	TRBJ1-5	TGCAGCGTTAGGGGGACACTTAATCAGCCCCAGCATTTT	CSVRGTLNQPQHF
-	once	TRBV19	TRBJ1-2	TGTGCCAGTAGGCAGGGTAACTATGGCTACACCTTC	CASRQGNYGYTF
-	-	TRBV7-2	TRBJ2-5	TGTGCCAGCAGCCCAATTCCCCAAGAGACCCAGTACTTC	CASSPIPQETQYF
-	-	TRBV6-5	TRBJ1-3	TGTGCCAGCAGGCGCACGAGCTCTGGAAACACCATATATTTT	CASRRTSSGNTIYF